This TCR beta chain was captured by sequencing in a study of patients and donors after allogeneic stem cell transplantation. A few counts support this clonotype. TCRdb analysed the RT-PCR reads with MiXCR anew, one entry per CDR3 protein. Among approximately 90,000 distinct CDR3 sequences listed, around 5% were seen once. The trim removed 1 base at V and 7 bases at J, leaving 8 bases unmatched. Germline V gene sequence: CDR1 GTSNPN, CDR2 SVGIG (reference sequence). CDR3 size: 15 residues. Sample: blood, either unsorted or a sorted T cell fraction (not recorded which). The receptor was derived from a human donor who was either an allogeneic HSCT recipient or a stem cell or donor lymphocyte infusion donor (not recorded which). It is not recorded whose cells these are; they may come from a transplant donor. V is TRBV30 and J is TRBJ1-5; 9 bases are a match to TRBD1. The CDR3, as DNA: TGTGCCTGGAGTGACGGGACAGGGTCGGGACAGCCCCAGCATTTT. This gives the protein CAWSDGTGSGQPQHF.